This entry describes one TCR beta chain. Its antigen is unknown. This specimen comes from a study of cytomegalovirus exposure and HLA in healthy donors. The V gene end was trimmed by 4 bases and the J gene end by 7 bases; junction bases not matched to a gene: 3. The CDR3 totals 14 residues. Germline V gene lookup returns CDR1 LGHNA and CDR2 YNFKEQ. Points from the study as a whole: The CMV antigen specificity of three CMV-associated chains was confirmed through in vitro analysis.

The study ran its PCR with 60 Vbeta and 13 Jbeta primers. Sequenced by immunoSEQ multiplex PCR; TCRdb stores in-frame clones only, minus some. Among about 190,000 clones listed, about 89% were seen once. Sequencing was performed on PBMCs. The chain links TRBV4-2 to TRBJ2-1; 11 bases match TRBD2. The TCR originated in a man under 40 in good health and CMV-seronegative. CDR3 in DNA: TGTGCCAGCAGCCCTAGCGGGAGGAGGAATGAGCAGTTCTTC. It translates to CASSPSGRRNEQFF.